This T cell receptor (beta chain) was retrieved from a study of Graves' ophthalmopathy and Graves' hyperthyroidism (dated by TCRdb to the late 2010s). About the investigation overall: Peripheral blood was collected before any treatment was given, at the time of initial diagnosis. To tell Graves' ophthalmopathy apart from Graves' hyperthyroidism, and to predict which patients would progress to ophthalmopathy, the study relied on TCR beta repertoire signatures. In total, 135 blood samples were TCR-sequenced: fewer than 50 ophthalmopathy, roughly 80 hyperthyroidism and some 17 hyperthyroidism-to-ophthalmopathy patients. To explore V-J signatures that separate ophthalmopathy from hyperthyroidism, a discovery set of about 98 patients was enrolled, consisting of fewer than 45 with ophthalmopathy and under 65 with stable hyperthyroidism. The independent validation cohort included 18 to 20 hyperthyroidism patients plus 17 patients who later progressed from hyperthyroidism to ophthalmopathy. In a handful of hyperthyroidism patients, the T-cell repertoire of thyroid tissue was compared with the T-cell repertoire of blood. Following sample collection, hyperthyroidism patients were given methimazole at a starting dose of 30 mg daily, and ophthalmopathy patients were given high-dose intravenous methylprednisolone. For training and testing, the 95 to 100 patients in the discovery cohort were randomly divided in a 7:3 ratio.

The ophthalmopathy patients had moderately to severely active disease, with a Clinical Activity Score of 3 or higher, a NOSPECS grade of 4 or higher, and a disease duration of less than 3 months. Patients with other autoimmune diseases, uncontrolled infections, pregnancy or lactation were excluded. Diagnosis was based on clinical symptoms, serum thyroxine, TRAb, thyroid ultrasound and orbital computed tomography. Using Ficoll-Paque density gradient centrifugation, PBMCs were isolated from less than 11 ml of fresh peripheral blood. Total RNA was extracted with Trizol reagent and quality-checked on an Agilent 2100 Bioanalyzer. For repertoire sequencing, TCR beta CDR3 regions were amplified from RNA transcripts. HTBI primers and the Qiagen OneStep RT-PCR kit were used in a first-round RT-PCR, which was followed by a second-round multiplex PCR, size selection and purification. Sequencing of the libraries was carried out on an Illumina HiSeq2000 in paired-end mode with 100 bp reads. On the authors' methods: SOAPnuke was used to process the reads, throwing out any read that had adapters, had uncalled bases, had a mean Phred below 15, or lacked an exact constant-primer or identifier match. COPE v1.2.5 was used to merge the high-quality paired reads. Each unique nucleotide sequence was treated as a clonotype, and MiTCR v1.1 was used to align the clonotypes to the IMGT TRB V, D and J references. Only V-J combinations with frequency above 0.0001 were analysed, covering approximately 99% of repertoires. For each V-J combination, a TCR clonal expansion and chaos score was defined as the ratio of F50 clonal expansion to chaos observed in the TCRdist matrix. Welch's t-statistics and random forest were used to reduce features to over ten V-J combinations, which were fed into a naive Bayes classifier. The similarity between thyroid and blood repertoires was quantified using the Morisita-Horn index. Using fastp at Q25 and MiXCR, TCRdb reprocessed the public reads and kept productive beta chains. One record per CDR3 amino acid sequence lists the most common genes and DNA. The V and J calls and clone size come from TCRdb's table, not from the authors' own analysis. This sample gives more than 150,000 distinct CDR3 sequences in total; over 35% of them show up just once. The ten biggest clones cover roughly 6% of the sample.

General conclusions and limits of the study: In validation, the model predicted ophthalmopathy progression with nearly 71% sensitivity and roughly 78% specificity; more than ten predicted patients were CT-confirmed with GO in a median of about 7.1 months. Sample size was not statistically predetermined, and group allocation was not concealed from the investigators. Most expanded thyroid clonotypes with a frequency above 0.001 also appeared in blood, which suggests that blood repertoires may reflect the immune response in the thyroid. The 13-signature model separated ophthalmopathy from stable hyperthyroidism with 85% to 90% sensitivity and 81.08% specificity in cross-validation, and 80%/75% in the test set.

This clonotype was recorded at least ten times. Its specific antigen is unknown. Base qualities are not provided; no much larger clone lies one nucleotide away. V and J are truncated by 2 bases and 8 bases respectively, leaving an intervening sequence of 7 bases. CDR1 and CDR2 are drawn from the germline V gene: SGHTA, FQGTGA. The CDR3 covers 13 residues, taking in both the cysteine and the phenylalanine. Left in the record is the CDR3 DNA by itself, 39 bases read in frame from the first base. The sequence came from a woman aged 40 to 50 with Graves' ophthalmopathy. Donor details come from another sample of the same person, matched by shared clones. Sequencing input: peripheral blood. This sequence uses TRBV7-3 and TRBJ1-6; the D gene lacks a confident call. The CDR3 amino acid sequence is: CASSLWGDSPLHF. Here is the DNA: TGTGCCAGCAGCTTATGGGGAGATTCACCCCTCCACTTT. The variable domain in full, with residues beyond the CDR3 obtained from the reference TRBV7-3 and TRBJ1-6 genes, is GAGVSQTPSNKVTEKGKYVELRCDPISGHTALYWYRQSLGQGPEFLIYFQGTGAADDSGLPNDRFFAVRPEGSVSTLKIQRTERGDSAVYLCASSLWGDSPLHFGNGTRLTVT.